This is a list of T cell receptor beta chains from one sample in a study of long-term antiretroviral therapy in people with HIV. This table comes from immunoSEQ multiplex PCR, and its TCRdb copy is limited to in-frame clones, with some not included. The data contain around 27,000 clones, roughly 80% of them seen just once; the ten biggest clones take up more than 5.5%. The specimen comprised unsorted PBMCs, sampled 1.1 years before starting antiretroviral therapy. The receptors originated from a woman in her 30s with HIV. Both conserved end residues are part of each CDR3. Each record gives: V gene, J gene, D gene, CDR3 length, clone size, CDR3 protein, CDR3 DNA. D genes are given only for firm matches. Rows give clone size only sometimes, using once, few, many, or a class for an expanded clone.

V: TRBV7-2
J: TRBJ2-7
D: TRBD2
length: 17
size: NA
CDR3: CASSLAVVSGGAYEQYF
DNA: TGTGCCAGCAGCTTAGCGGTGGTTAGCGGGGGGGCCTACGAGCAGTACTTC

V: TRBV4-1
J: TRBJ2-1
D: TRBD2
length: 17
size: NA
CDR3: CASSQPTTRGMFGEQFF
DNA: TGCGCCAGCAGCCAACCCACTACGCGGGGGATGTTCGGCGAGCAGTTCTTC

V: TRBV30
J: TRBJ2-2
D: NA
length: 17
size: NA
CDR3: CAWSVPWRQAVPGELFF
DNA: TGTGCCTGGAGTGTACCTTGGCGACAGGCGGTACCCGGGGAGCTGTTTTTT

V: TRBV30
J: TRBJ1-1
D: TRBD1
length: 12
size: NA
CDR3: CACYLDRGRAFF
DNA: TGTGCCTGCTATCTGGACAGGGGGCGAGCTTTCTTT

V: TRBV7-3
J: TRBJ1-1
D: NA
length: 13
size: NA
CDR3: CASSLTTETEAFF
DNA: TGTGCCAGCAGCTTAACTACTGAAACTGAAGCTTTCTTT

V: TRBV2
J: TRBJ2-6
D: NA
length: 16
size: NA
CDR3: CASSEAGGAGANVLTF
DNA: TGTGCCAGCAGTGAAGCAGGGGGGGCTGGGGCCAACGTCCTGACTTTC

V: TRBV4-2
J: TRBJ1-5
D: NA
length: 16
size: NA
CDR3: CASSQVLLQEDQPQHF
DNA: TGTGCCAGCAGCCAAGTTTTATTGCAGGAGGATCAGCCCCAGCATTTT

V: TRBV29-1
J: TRBJ2-5
D: TRBD1
length: 14
size: NA
CDR3: CSVGPGQVKETQYF
DNA: TGCAGCGTTGGGCCGGGACAGGTTAAAGAGACCCAGTACTTC

V: TRBV9
J: TRBJ2-2
D: NA
length: 14
size: NA
CDR3: CASSSDRNTGELFF
DNA: TGTGCCAGCAGTTCGGACAGAAACACCGGGGAGCTGTTTTTT

V: TRBV6-1
J: TRBJ1-3
D: NA
length: 15
size: NA
CDR3: CASSETSDSGNTIYF
DNA: TGTGCCAGCAGTGAGACATCGGACTCTGGAAACACCATATATTTT

V: TRBV6-1
J: TRBJ1-1
D: NA
length: 13
size: NA
CDR3: CASSGRSNTKAFF
DNA: TGTGCCAGCAGTGGGCGGTCGAACACTAAAGCTTTCTTT

V: TRBV27
J: TRBJ2-7
D: TRBD1
length: 17
size: NA
CDR3: CASSGGQGTPWGYEQYF
DNA: TGTGCCAGCAGTGGGGGACAGGGGACGCCATGGGGCTACGAGCAGTACTTC

V: TRBV5-1
J: TRBJ2-5
D: NA
length: 14
size: NA
CDR3: CASSKDGSQETQYF
DNA: TGCGCCAGCAGCAAGGACGGTTCACAGGAGACCCAGTACTTC

V: TRBV14
J: TRBJ2-1
D: NA
length: 16
size: NA
CDR3: CASSQEWGSRGNEQFF
DNA: TGTGCCAGCAGCCAAGAATGGGGGAGTAGAGGCAATGAGCAGTTCTTC

V: TRBV7-2
J: TRBJ1-1
D: NA
length: 14
size: NA
CDR3: CASSSPTRRTEAFF
DNA: TGTGCCAGCAGCTCTCCGACGCGAAGGACTGAAGCTTTCTTT

V: TRBV5-1
J: TRBJ1-1
D: NA
length: 15
size: NA
CDR3: CASSITAGTNTEAFF
DNA: TGCGCCAGCAGCATAACAGCGGGGACCAACACTGAAGCTTTCTTT

V: TRBV4-1
J: TRBJ1-6
D: NA
length: 17
size: NA
CDR3: CASSPEGHSSYNSPLHF
DNA: TGCGCCAGCAGCCCCGAGGGTCACAGCTCCTATAATTCACCCCTCCACTTT

V: TRBV9
J: TRBJ1-2
D: NA
length: 15
size: NA
CDR3: CASSETGDTNYGYTF
DNA: TGTGCCAGCAGCGAGACCGGGGACACTAACTATGGCTACACCTTC

V: TRBV6-5
J: TRBJ2-2
D: NA
length: 12
size: NA
CDR3: CASSSTTGELFF
DNA: TGTGCCAGCAGTTCGACGACCGGGGAGCTGTTTTTT

V: TRBV6-5
J: TRBJ2-5
D: NA
length: 13
size: NA
CDR3: CASTQGWGETQYF
DNA: TGTGCCAGCACCCAAGGTTGGGGAGAGACCCAGTACTTC

V: TRBV10-3
J: TRBJ2-3
D: NA
length: 16
size: NA
CDR3: CAISNTRKSSTDTQYF
DNA: TGTGCCATCAGTAATACCAGAAAATCTAGCACAGATACGCAGTATTTT

V: TRBV9
J: TRBJ1-2
D: NA
length: 15
size: NA
CDR3: CASTPNLGGAIGYTF
DNA: TGTGCCAGCACCCCCAATCTCGGGGGGGCGATTGGCTACACCTTC

V: TRBV6-5
J: TRBJ1-2
D: NA
length: 13
size: NA
CDR3: CASTSRAGYGYTF
DNA: TGTGCCAGCACCTCAAGGGCAGGATATGGCTACACCTTC

V: TRBV9
J: TRBJ2-5
D: NA
length: 15
size: NA
CDR3: CASSVGGMTLETQYF
DNA: TGTGCCAGCAGCGTAGGGGGGATGACCCTAGAGACCCAGTACTTC

V: TRBV6-1
J: TRBJ2-4
D: NA
length: 14
size: NA
CDR3: CASSEARAGPNVYF
DNA: TGTGCCAGCAGTGAAGCTAGAGCAGGGCCGAATGTATACTTC

V: TRBV5-4
J: TRBJ1-2
D: NA
length: 13
size: NA
CDR3: CASSLGLGDGYTF
DNA: TGTGCCAGCAGCTTGGGTTTAGGGGATGGCTACACCTTC

V: TRBV27
J: TRBJ2-6
D: NA
length: 15
size: NA
CDR3: CASAGSGSGANVLTF
DNA: TGTGCCAGCGCAGGTTCAGGGTCTGGGGCCAACGTCCTGACTTTC

V: TRBV11-2
J: TRBJ2-7
D: NA
length: 11
size: once
CDR3: CASSLGLEQYF
DNA: TGTGCCAGCAGCTTAGGTCTGGAGCAGTACTTC

V: TRBV4-2
J: TRBJ2-3
D: TRBD2
length: 16
size: NA
CDR3: CASSQATSGNTDTQYF
DNA: TGTGCCAGCAGCCAAGCTACTAGCGGAAACACAGATACGCAGTATTTT

V: TRBV5-1
J: TRBJ1-2
D: NA
length: 15
size: NA
CDR3: CASSFEPFRVNGYTF
DNA: TGCGCCAGCAGCTTCGAACCCTTTAGAGTAAACGGCTACACCTTC

V: TRBV13
J: TRBJ2-5
D: TRBD2
length: 17
size: NA
CDR3: CASSRGLAGGPQETQYF
DNA: TGTGCCAGCAGCCGGGGACTAGCGGGGGGGCCGCAAGAGACCCAGTACTTC

V: TRBV10-3
J: TRBJ1-4
D: TRBD1
length: 13
size: NA
CDR3: CAISRGVAEKLFF
DNA: TGTGCCATCAGCAGGGGGGTGGCTGAAAAACTGTTTTTT

V: TRBV2
J: TRBJ2-3
D: NA
length: 15
size: NA
CDR3: CATLARVSLADTQYF
DNA: TGTGCCACACTGGCTAGGGTCAGCCTGGCAGATACGCAGTATTTT

V: TRBV13
J: TRBJ2-5
D: TRBD2
length: 15
size: NA
CDR3: CASSSSAGGYETQYF
DNA: TGTGCCAGCAGCTCATCAGCGGGGGGGTATGAGACCCAGTACTTC

V: TRBV7-9
J: TRBJ2-3
D: NA
length: 16
size: NA
CDR3: CASSGPFPGRTDTQYF
DNA: TGTGCCAGCAGCGGGCCCTTCCCAGGACGGACAGATACGCAGTATTTT

V: TRBV5-8
J: TRBJ1-6
D: TRBD1
length: 18
size: NA
CDR3: CASSFPLDRGRGNSPLHF
DNA: TGTGCCAGCAGCTTTCCCCTGGACAGGGGGAGAGGGAATTCACCCCTCCACTTT

V: TRBV30
J: TRBJ2-5
D: TRBD1
length: 15
size: NA
CDR3: CAWSLCDRGEETQYF
DNA: TGTGCCTGGAGTCTGTGCGACAGGGGGGAAGAGACCCAGTACTTC

V: TRBV5-1
J: TRBJ2-7
D: NA
length: 12
size: NA
CDR3: CASSSNSYEQYF
DNA: TGCGCCAGCAGCTCTAACAGCTACGAGCAGTACTTC

V: TRBV7-3
J: TRBJ2-2
D: TRBD1
length: 15
size: NA
CDR3: CASSQRQGRSGELFF
DNA: TGTGCCAGCAGCCAAAGACAGGGAAGGTCCGGGGAGCTGTTTTTT

V: TRBV7-2
J: TRBJ2-7
D: NA
length: 15
size: medium-sized
CDR3: CASSLGGGIYYEQYF
DNA: TGTGCCAGCAGCTTAGGAGGGGGGATATACTACGAGCAGTACTTC